The rows below give T cell receptor beta chains drawn from one sample of a study of radiotherapy plus CTLA-4 blockade in lung cancer. TCRdb's table, derived via immunoSEQ multiplex PCR, lists solely in-frame clones and lacks some. The table records tens of thousands of clones, roughly four fifths of them present only once. Specimen: peripheral blood, collected from a patient treated with radiotherapy plus ipilimumab. The receptor set was obtained from a human donor with non-small cell lung cancer whose response to radiotherapy plus ipilimumab could not be evaluated. Both conserved end residues are part of each CDR3. Where a row states a size, it is once, few, many or the class of an expanded clone; other rows omit it.

CDR3aa,len,j_gene,v_gene,abundance
CASSLAEGPWGYTF,14,TRBJ1-2,TRBV7-9,.
CASSFVRDTEAFF,13,TRBJ1-1,TRBV7-2,.
CASSLAFQGGNTIYF,15,TRBJ1-3,TRBV5-4,.
CASSRQGANYGYTF,14,TRBJ1-2,TRBV2,.
CASRTGTGSNEQYF,14,TRBJ2-7,TRBV2,.
CAIRPDRGTDTQYF,14,TRBJ2-3,TRBV10-3,.
CASSAQGLGQGATEAFF,17,TRBJ1-1,TRBV28,.
CASSWRLAGGGNEQFF,16,TRBJ2-1,TRBV11-2,.
CASSMVGGGSDTQYF,15,TRBJ2-3,TRBV19,.
CASSVGDSLAKNIQYF,16,TRBJ2-4,TRBV9,.
CASSLVTGMGEQYF,14,TRBJ2-7,TRBV11-1,.
CASSPVGGTEAFF,13,TRBJ1-1,TRBV7-9,.
CASSESSRGALETQYF,16,TRBJ2-5,TRBV10-1,.
CASSLTAGGGEQFF,14,TRBJ2-1,TRBV7-7,.
CASRLAGTEAFF,12,TRBJ1-1,TRBV2,.
CASSLKLRVKHEQYF,15,TRBJ2-7,TRBV28,once
CASSLPGQGRTEAFF,15,TRBJ1-1,TRBV28,.